This T cell receptor (beta chain) is from a study of blood T cells in healthy people across ages. Findings and caveats of the study: Aged donors had fewer naive CD4+ cells and lower diversity than long-lived donors. While age rose, TCR beta diversity per million T cells dropped in a roughly linear way.

A second PCR of 7 to 11 cycles used a sample-barcoded 5' primer and a J-beta primer mix. TCRdb fed the 5' RACE reads into MiXCR, producing one record per CDR3 protein. Among some 1,800,000 distinct CDR3 sequences listed, approximately 40% were seen once. Concerning this clonotype: The antigen remains unidentified.

In terms of origin and age, donors were healthy Caucasian individuals from Russia aged roughly 6 to 95. This TCR came from a human donor in good health. The specimen sequenced was blood.

The DNA of the CDR3 is TGTGCCAGCAGCACGCTCCCCAAACTAGCGGGGATCACAGATACGCAGTATTTT. Protein sequence: CASSTLPKLAGITDTQYF. The chain is built from TRBV7-9 and TRBJ2-3; the match to TRBD2 covers 10 bases. Germline CDR1 SEHNR, CDR2 FQNEAQ (reference sequence). V shed 5 bases, J shed 2 bases, and the junction held 13 bases outside the gene matches. This CDR3 contains 18 residues.